Given below is one T cell receptor beta chain in context. Its antigen is not known. Germline assignment: CDR1 LGHNA and CDR2 YNFKEQ. Trimming cost V 4 bases and J 8 bases; bases outside gene matches: 7. The CDR3 loop spans 15 amino acids. This sample stems from a study of T cell responses to AZD1222 COVID-19 vaccine. Data came from immunoSEQ multiplex PCR; TCRdb stores just in-frame clones and leaves some out. The sample yields 150,000 to 200,000 clones, almost 90% seen once. Findings and caveats of the study: Two doses of AZD1222 preceded a rise in Spike-specific TCR breadth and depth. Seropositive status at baseline applied to only 5 to 7 AZD1222 recipients. With dominance at 160-218 and 743-854, vaccine-associated CD4 TCRs spanned spike. The donor cohort was predominantly white British with a female majority, and clonal diversity may have been underestimated.

The sample was peripheral blood, taken on day 0 of AZD1222 vaccination. The V and J genes are TRBV4-2 and TRBJ1-6, with 8 bases that match TRBD1. The source of this sequence is an adult in good health. The CDR3 DNA is TGTGCCAGCAGCCGGCCAGGACAGGGAGATTCACCCCTCCACTTT. It codes for CASSRPGQGDSPLHF.